This T cell receptor (beta chain) was observed in a study of shared clonotypes between healthy human individuals. The J segment lost 1 base and the V segment lost 5 bases, leaving 2 bases of the junction unmatched. The V gene's germline CDR1 is WNHNN and CDR2 SYGVQD (reference sequence). There are 16 residues in the CDR3. Sorted-subset replicate PCR reactions contained 200 to 250 ng DNA, corresponding to approximately 30,000 T cell genomes. Original processing methods: Filtering differed since immunoSEQ provided only junctions, with no quality scores. Profiled with immunoSEQ multiplex PCR; TCRdb holds only in-frame clones, not every one. V, J and clone size are those of that table, while D and trimming were read from the DNA. The sample holds about 2 million clones, 85% to 95% seen once.

This clonotype originated in a man in his late teens or twenties in good health. The chain is built from TRBV10-1 and TRBJ2-1, with 13 positions matching TRBD2. The sequenced sample was naive CD4+ T cells sorted from blood. Subset denoted: CD45RA+ positively selected. The CDR3 here is CASSTSGRGSYNEQFF. In nucleotides, the CDR3 is TGCGCCAGCAGTACTAGCGGGAGGGGATCCTACAATGAGCAGTTCTTC.